The 25 T cell receptor beta chains below come from one sample, sequenced in a study of blood T cell repertoires in COVID-19. Data came from immunoSEQ multiplex PCR; TCRdb stores just in-frame clones and leaves some out. The table lists 150,000 or so clones, 65% to 85% of them singletons. Sequences were obtained from PBMCs or T cells enriched from blood (not recorded which). These receptors all come from a man aged 70 or older who had been exposed to COVID-19.

The chain has TRBV10-3 and TRBJ1-4; D is perhaps TRBD1 (6 bases). Germline loops: CDR1 ENHRY, CDR2 SYGVKD. The CDR3 has 14 amino acids. Trimming pared 8 bases from V and 5 bases from J, leaving 15 bases between. CDR3 coding DNA: TGTGCCATCGGGCAGGGGACCACGAATGAAAAACTGTTTTTT. Its protein product is CAIGQGTTNEKLFF.

Points on this clone: Germline and junction disagree at one end, which may indicate a read error. V gene TRBV7-2 combines with J gene TRBJ1-2; TRBD1 aligns across 10 bases. The CDR3 extends over 13 amino acids. Germline lookup yields CDR1 SGHTA and CDR2 FQGNSA. The CDR3 region is CASSLQTGGEGLF. The CDR3 DNA reads TGTGCCAGCAGCTTACAGACAGGGGGCGAGGGATTATTC.

The genes are TRBV7-9 and TRBJ1-2; 8 nucleotides match TRBD1. CDR3 length equals 16 residues. Germline CDR1 is SEHNR and CDR2 is FQNEAQ (reference sequence). The ends lost 0 bases at V and 6 bases at J; junction bases unmatched: 9. CDR3 sequence reads: CASSLAQGAVLDGYTF. The CDR3 DNA reads TGTGCCAGCAGCTTAGCGCAGGGGGCGGTTTTGGATGGCTACACCTTC.

The chain employs TRBV9 and TRBJ2-3; tentative D call: TRBD2 (7 bases). V lost 4 bases, J lost 5 bases, and 20 bases lay in between. This CDR3 has 16 amino acids. The germline CDR1 and CDR2 sequences are SGDLS and YYNGEE. CDR3 protein: CASSTTRGGRIDTQYF. The CDR3 bases are TGTGCCAGCAGCACCACCAGGGGCGGGAGAATAGATACGCAGTATTTT.

The V call is TRBV10-3, the J call TRBJ1-2; weak D call: TRBD1 (6 bases). The CDR3 loop spans 13 amino acids. V was trimmed by 6 bases and J by 7 bases, leaving 15 bases between them. Per germline, CDR1 ENHRY and CDR2 SYGVKD. The CDR3 loop is CAISGQTKGGYTF. The CDR3 region has the DNA TGTGCCATCAGCGGACAGACCAAGGGTGGCTACACCTTC.

The rearrangement uses TRBV19 and TRBJ1-4; D uncertain. V was trimmed by 3 bases and J by 3 bases, leaving 14 bases between them. CDR1 is LNHDA and CDR2 is SQIVND in the germline V gene (reference sequence). The CDR3 consists of 16 residues. This CDR3 is CASSIQAGRANEKLFF. For the CDR3, the DNA is TGTGCCAGTAGTATTCAAGCGGGTCGGGCTAATGAAAAACTGTTTTTT.

CDR3 in amino acids: CASGLADSYNEQFF. In nucleotides, the CDR3 is TGTGCCTCAGGACTAGCGGACTCCTACAATGAGCAGTTCTTC. The V gene is TRBV19, the J gene TRBJ2-1, with 10 bases fitting TRBD2. Germline assignment: CDR1 LNHDA and CDR2 SQIVND (reference sequence). V lost 11 bases, J lost 0 bases, and 4 bases stayed unmatched. The CDR3 extends over 14 amino acids.

This chain uses TRBV19 with TRBJ2-3, with 12 bases matching TRBD2. Germline V gives CDR1 LNHDA, CDR2 SQIVND (reference sequence). V dropped 1 base and J dropped 6; count of bases not matched to a gene: 2. This CDR3 is 15 amino acids long. CDR3 nucleotides: TGTGCCAGTAGTATAGCAGGGACTAGCGGGGATACGCAGTATTTT. Translation: CASSIAGTSGDTQYF. Full variable domain (missing parts from reference TRBV19 and TRBJ2-3): DGGITQSPKYLFRKEGQNVTLSCEQNLNHDAMYWYRQDPGQGLRLIYYSQIVNDFQKGDIAEGYSVSREKKESFPLTVTSAQKNPTAFYLCASSIAGTSGDTQYFGPGTRLTVL.

This clone was recorded once. This rearrangement joins TRBV5-1 to TRBJ2-1; 8 bases match TRBD1. The CDR3 covers 16 residues. The J segment lost 2 bases and the V segment lost 3 bases, leaving 7 bases of the junction unmatched. Germline lookup yields CDR1 SGHRS and CDR2 YFSETQ. CDR3 coding DNA: TGCGCCAGCAGCTCCGCCGGGACAGGAGCCTACAATGAGCAGTTCTTC. Translating it yields CASSSAGTGAYNEQFF.

The chain recombines TRBV27 with TRBJ2-7, with D unresolved. Trimming shortened V by 3 bases and J by 2 bases, and 14 bases separated the two germline ends. This CDR3 region has 15 residues. CDR1 is MNHEY, CDR2 SMNVEV, per germline (reference sequence). CDR3 nucleotides: TGTGCCAGCAGTTTGTCTGGGCCCCGAACCTACGAGCAGTACTTC. Protein sequence: CASSLSGPRTYEQYF.

Worth noting for this clone: This sample includes further DNA sequences coding for the same CDR3. The chain links TRBV7-2 to TRBJ1-5; a weak D match, TRBD1 (5 bases). This CDR3 comprises 15 residues. The germline V and J ends were trimmed by 1 base and 5 bases, with 12 bases remaining between them. Germline values: CDR1 SGHTA, CDR2 FQGNSA. CDR3: CASSLVGTGYQPQHF. Written as DNA, the CDR3 is TGTGCCAGCAGCTTAGTGGGTACAGGATATCAGCCCCAGCATTTT. Full variable domain (rest looked up from reference TRBV7-2 and TRBJ1-5): GAGVSQSPSNKVTEKGKDVELRCDPISGHTALYWYRQSLGQGLEFLIYFQGNSAPDKSGLPSDRFSAERTGGSVSTLTIQRTQQEDSAVYLCASSLVGTGYQPQHFGDGTRLSIL.

J is TRBJ1-4 and V is TRBV6-5, with D tentatively TRBD1 (6 bases). Trimming took 0 bases from V and 6 from J, leaving 11 bases between them. The CDR3 totals 15 residues. Germline CDR1 reads MNHEY; CDR2 reads SVGAGI. DNA of the CDR3: TGTGCCAGCAGTTACTCGACAGGTGGGCATGAAAAACTGTTTTTT. Translated, it gives CASSYSTGGHEKLFF.

The chain couples TRBV29-1 to TRBJ2-5, with a possible D match to TRBD2 (7 bases). The germline V gene has CDR1 SQVTM and CDR2 ANQGSEA. Trimming took off 6 bases at V and 5 bases at J, with 16 bases between the two ends. There are 13 residues in the CDR3. CDR3 in amino acids: CSVGGSQGETQYF. CDR3 nucleotides: TGCAGCGTGGGGGGGTCCCAGGGGGAGACCCAGTACTTC.

This chain uses TRBV19 with TRBJ2-1; 7 nucleotides agree with TRBD2. The CDR3 has 15 amino acids. Germline CDR1 reads LNHDA; CDR2 reads SQIVND (reference sequence). The V gene end was trimmed by 9 bases and the J gene end by 2 bases; junction bases not matched to a gene: 10. In nucleotides, the CDR3 is TGTGCCAGCTCTAGTGGGCGGGAGCCCTACAATGAGCAGTTCTTC. It translates to CASSSGREPYNEQFF.

This clone was counted only a few times. CDR3 nucleotides: TGTGCCAGCAGCTCCGGGAACGAGCAGTACTTC. Amino acid sequence: CASSSGNEQYF. The chain has TRBV7-9 and TRBJ2-7; the D gene is possibly TRBD2 (5 bases). The CDR3 has 11 amino acids. The germline V gene encodes CDR1 SEHNR and CDR2 FQNEAQ (reference sequence). Trimming stripped 4 bases from V and 5 bases from J, with 6 bases between.

The rearrangement joins TRBV27 to TRBJ1-1; D uncertain. This CDR3 has 16 residues. Trimming removed 3 bases from V and 1 base from J, with 15 bases in between. Per the germline V gene, CDR1 is MNHEY and CDR2 is SMNVEV (reference sequence). The CDR3 bases are TGTGCCAGCAGTTTGAGGTCCGTGTCCTCGAACACTGAAGCTTTCTTT. Translation gives CASSLRSVSSNTEAFF.

The rearrangement links TRBV14 to TRBJ2-7; TRBD2 agrees at 13 bases. The trim removed 6 bases at V and 4 bases at J, leaving 3 bases unmatched. CDR1 is SGHDN, CDR2 FVKESK, per germline. The CDR3 covers 14 residues. In DNA, the CDR3 is TGTGCCAGCAGAACTAGCGGGAGGGCTTACGAGCAGTACTTC. Its protein product is CASRTSGRAYEQYF.

This clone showed up just a few times. V is TRBV7-9 and J is TRBJ2-7, with TRBD2 identical over 8 bases. The CDR3 runs to 16 residues. The V segment lost 4 bases and the J segment 0 bases; nucleotides outside the gene matches: 8. CDR1 SEHNR and CDR2 FQNEAQ come from the germline V gene (reference sequence). The CDR3 is CASSSGGGRSSYEQYF. The CDR3 DNA follows: TGTGCCAGCAGCTCGGGAGGGGGGCGTAGCTCCTACGAGCAGTACTTC.

This clone was detected only a few times. As DNA, the CDR3 is TGTGCCAGCAGTTCCGGACAGCGCTCCTATAATTCACCCCTCCACTTT. It translates to CASSSGQRSYNSPLHF. The rearrangement links TRBV28 to TRBJ1-6; maybe TRBD1 (6 bases). Germline V lookup: CDR1 MDHEN, CDR2 SYDVKM. The germline V and J ends were trimmed by 4 bases and 0 bases, with 10 bases remaining between them. This CDR3 region has 16 residues.

This chain uses TRBV7-9 with TRBJ2-2; TRBD2 might be the D (5 bases). Trimming took off 4 bases at V and 2 bases at J, with 11 bases between the two ends. The CDR3 length is 15 residues. Germline V CDR1 and CDR2: SEHNR, FQNEAQ (reference sequence). CDR3 sequence (DNA): TGTGCCAGCAGCTCCGTCCGGGGAAACACCGGGGAGCTGTTTTTT. The encoded protein is CASSSVRGNTGELFF.

J is TRBJ2-7 and V is TRBV5-1; 11 nucleotides line up with TRBD2. The CDR3 contains 15 residues. Germline V gene lookup returns CDR1 SGHRS and CDR2 YFSETQ. Trimming removed 0 bases from V and 6 bases from J; junction bases left unmatched: 5. The CDR3 loop is CASSLGLAGYGEQYF. The CDR3 DNA sequence: TGCGCCAGCAGCTTGGGACTAGCGGGATATGGCGAGCAGTACTTC.

The V gene is TRBV19, the J gene TRBJ2-2; the match to TRBD1 covers 12 bases. V shed 7 bases, J shed 7 bases, and the junction held 4 bases outside the gene matches. The CDR3 sequence is 14 residues long. CDR1 LNHDA and CDR2 SQIVND come from the germline V gene (reference sequence). CDR3 nucleotide sequence: TGTGCCAGTATGGGACAGGGGGCGGGCGGGGAGCTGTTTTTT. Translated, it gives CASMGQGAGGELFF.

The chain joins TRBV5-8 to TRBJ2-2, with TRBD1 as a possible D gene (6 bases). V was trimmed by 0 bases and J by 1 base, leaving 10 bases between them. This CDR3 region has 16 residues. CDR1 and CDR2 (germline): SGHTS, YDEGEE. CDR3 bases: TGTGCCAGCAGCTTGGCCCTAGGGGGGAACACCGGGGAGCTGTTTTTT. Translating gives CASSLALGGNTGELFF. Using reference TRBV5-8 and TRBJ2-2 for the parts outside the CDR3, the full variable domain is EAGVTQSPTHLIKTRGQQATLRCSPISGHTSVYWYQQALGLGLQFLLWYDEGEERNRGNFPPRFSGRQFPNYSSELNVNALELEDSALYLCASSLALGGNTGELFFGEGSRLTVL.

This sequence joins TRBV24-1 and TRBJ2-5; weak D call: TRBD1 (5 bases). Trimming shortened V by 5 bases and J by 4 bases, and 10 bases separated the two germline ends. The CDR3 runs to 13 residues. Germline CDR1 KGHDR, CDR2 SFDVKD. In nucleotides, the CDR3 is TGTGCCACCAGTGCAGGGTCCCCAGAGACCCAGTACTTC. Protein product: CATSAGSPETQYF.

The chain is built from TRBV27 and TRBJ2-7, with 11 bases aligning to TRBD1. The CDR3 runs 14 residues. With 10 bases clipped from V and 3 bases from J, the junction kept 8 bases outside the gene matches. Germline V gives CDR1 MNHEY, CDR2 SMNVEV (reference sequence). The CDR3 sequence: CATARTGGIYEQYF. CDR3 coding DNA: TGTGCCACCGCCCGGACAGGGGGCATCTACGAGCAGTACTTC.